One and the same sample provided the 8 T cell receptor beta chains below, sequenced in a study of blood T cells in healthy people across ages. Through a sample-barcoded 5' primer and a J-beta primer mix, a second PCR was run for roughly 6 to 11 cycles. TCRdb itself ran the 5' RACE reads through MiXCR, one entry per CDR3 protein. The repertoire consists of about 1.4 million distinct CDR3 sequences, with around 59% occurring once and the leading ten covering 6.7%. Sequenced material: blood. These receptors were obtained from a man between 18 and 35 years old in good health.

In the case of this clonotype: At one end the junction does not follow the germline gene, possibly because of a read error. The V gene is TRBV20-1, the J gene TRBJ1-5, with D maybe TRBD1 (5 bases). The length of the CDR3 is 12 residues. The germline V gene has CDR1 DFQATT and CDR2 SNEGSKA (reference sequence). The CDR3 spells CSAGEGWYPQHF. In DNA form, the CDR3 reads TGCAGTGCTGGAGAGGGGTGGTACCCCCAGCATTTT.

The CDR3 coding sequence is TGTGCCAGCAGGGTCCCGGGACAGGGAAATGAGCAGTTCTTC. The encoded protein is CASRVPGQGNEQFF. This sequence joins TRBV28 and TRBJ2-1, with 9 bases identical to TRBD1. J gave up 7 bases and V 6 bases, and 7 bases lay outside the gene matches. This CDR3 region has 14 residues. Looked up from germline, CDR1 is MDHEN and CDR2 is SYDVKM.

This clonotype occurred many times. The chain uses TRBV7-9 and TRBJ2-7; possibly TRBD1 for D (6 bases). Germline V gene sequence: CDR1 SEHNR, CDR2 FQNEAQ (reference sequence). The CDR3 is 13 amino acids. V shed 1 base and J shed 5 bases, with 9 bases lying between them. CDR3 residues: CASSLVDSDEQYF. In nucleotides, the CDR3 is TGTGCCAGCAGCTTAGTGGACAGCGACGAGCAGTACTTC.

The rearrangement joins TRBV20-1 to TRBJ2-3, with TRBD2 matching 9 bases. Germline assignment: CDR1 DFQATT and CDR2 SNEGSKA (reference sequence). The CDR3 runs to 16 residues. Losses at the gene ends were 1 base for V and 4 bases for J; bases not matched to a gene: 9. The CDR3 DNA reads TGCAGTGCTAGAGGCGGGGGGGCGTTTAGGTCAGATACGCAGTATTTT. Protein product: CSARGGGAFRSDTQYF.

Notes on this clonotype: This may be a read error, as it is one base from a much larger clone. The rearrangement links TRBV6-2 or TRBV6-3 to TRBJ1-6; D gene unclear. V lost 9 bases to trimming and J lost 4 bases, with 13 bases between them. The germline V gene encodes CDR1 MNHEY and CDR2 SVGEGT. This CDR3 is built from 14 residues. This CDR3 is CARSGLNYNSPLHF. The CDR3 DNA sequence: TGTGCCAGAAGTGGACTGAATTATAATTCACCCCTCCACTTT.

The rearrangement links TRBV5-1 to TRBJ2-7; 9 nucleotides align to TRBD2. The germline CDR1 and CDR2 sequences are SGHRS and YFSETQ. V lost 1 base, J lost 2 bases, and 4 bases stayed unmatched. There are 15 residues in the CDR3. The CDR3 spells CASSLLAGSTYEQYF. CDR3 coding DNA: TGCGCCAGCAGCTTGCTAGCGGGGTCGACCTACGAGCAGTACTTC.

The chain's CDR3 is CATSRNRGHLYEQYF. The DNA for the CDR3 is TGTGCCACCAGCAGAAACAGGGGGCACCTCTACGAGCAGTACTTC. The V call is TRBV15, the J call TRBJ2-7; 9 nucleotides match TRBD1. With V trimmed by 2 bases and J by 3 bases, 5 bases remained unmatched. Germline CDR1 and CDR2: LNHNV and YYDKDF (reference sequence). This CDR3 spans 15 amino acids. Looking up the rest from reference TRBV15 and TRBJ2-7 gives the full variable domain: DAMVIQNPRYQVTQFGKPVTLSCSQTLNHNVMYWYQQKSSQAPKLLFHYYDKDFNNEADTPDNFQSRRPNTSFCFLDIRSPGLGDTAMYLCATSRNRGHLYEQYFGPGTRLTVT.

This CDR3 reads CATSDLQGSTGYTF. In DNA, the CDR3 is TGTGCCACCAGTGATCTACAGGGTTCAACTGGCTACACCTTC. The V call is TRBV24-1, the J call TRBJ1-2, with D perhaps matching TRBD1 (6 bases). V was shortened by 3 bases and J by 7 bases, with 14 bases between the two germline ends. Germline V gene lookup returns CDR1 KGHDR and CDR2 SFDVKD. The CDR3 totals 14 residues.